Following are 21 T cell receptor beta chains from one sample sequenced in a study of PD-L1 blockade in urothelial cancer. Measured with immunoSEQ multiplex PCR; TCRdb has only the in-frame clones, and not every one. The sample shows about 86,000 clones, roughly 84% of them seen only once. Time point here: pretreatment peripheral blood. The source material was PBMCs, sampled around atezolizumab (anti-PD-L1) treatment. The receptors originated from a man in his sixties with urothelial cancer.

V usage is TRBV6-1 and J usage is TRBJ1-5; D gene unclear. Germline CDR1 is MNHNS and CDR2 is SASEGT. Trimming pared 2 bases from V and 1 base from J, leaving 9 bases between. The CDR3 runs to 15 residues. CDR3: CASSELGGSNQPQHF. DNA of the CDR3: TGTGCCAGCAGTGAACTCGGAGGAAGCAATCAGCCCCAGCATTTT.

The chain combines TRBV18 with TRBJ2-5, with D possibly being TRBD1 (5 bases). The CDR3 has 12 amino acids. Germline V gives CDR1 KGHSH, CDR2 LQKENI. V was shortened by 4 bases and J by 7 bases, with 10 bases between the two germline ends. The CDR3 nucleotides read TGTGCCAGCTCACTTGAAAGGGGGACCCAGTACTTC. Amino acid sequence: CASSLERGTQYF.

This sequence joins TRBV29-1 and TRBJ1-1; TRBD1 aligns across 9 bases. Looked up from germline, CDR1 is SQVTM and CDR2 is ANQGSEA. CDR3 size: 15 residues. J gave up 2 bases and V 6 bases, and 10 bases lay outside the gene matches. The CDR3 DNA reads as TGCAGCGTCGAGCTAGGGACAGGGTTTAACACTGAAGCTTTCTTT. Encoded protein: CSVELGTGFNTEAFF. Supplemented by reference TRBV29-1 and TRBJ1-1, the full variable domain reads SAVISQKPSRDICQRGTSLTIQCQVDSQVTMMFWYRQQPGQSLTLIATANQGSEATYESGFVIDKFPISRPNLTFSTLTVSNMSPEDSSIYLCSVELGTGFNTEAFFGQGTRLTVV.

Comments on this clone: Other DNA sequences in this specimen translate into the identical CDR3. The chain has TRBV18 and TRBJ2-3; 15 bases are shared with TRBD2. The CDR3 is made up of 16 amino acids. Germline assignment: CDR1 KGHSH and CDR2 LQKENI. The junction had 0 bases not matched to a gene; V was cut back by 2 bases and J by 3 bases. CDR3 sequence (DNA): TGTGCCAGCTCACCAGGACTAGCGGGGGGGACAGATACGCAGTATTTT. As protein: CASSPGLAGGTDTQYF.

The J gene is TRBJ1-1, the V gene TRBV27; a weak D match, TRBD1 (6 bases). The ends were cut back, 5 bases at V and 1 base at J, with 11 bases in the middle. The CDR3 sequence is 14 residues long. Germline V CDR1 and CDR2: MNHEY, SMNVEV (reference sequence). CDR3 protein: CASSISRGNTEAFF. DNA for the CDR3: TGTGCCAGCAGTATTTCCAGGGGGAACACTGAAGCTTTCTTT.

The CDR3 DNA reads TGTGCCTGGAGTACCCTTTCCCCGGGAGGTGAAAAACTGTTTTTT. Translation: CAWSTLSPGGEKLFF. The V call is TRBV30, the J call TRBJ1-4; no firm D call. The CDR3 sequence is 15 residues long. Trimming took off 2 bases at V and 7 bases at J, with 17 bases between the two ends. CDR1 and CDR2 (germline): GTSNPN, SVGIG (reference sequence).

The rearrangement joins TRBV10-3 to TRBJ2-3; D might be TRBD2 (7 bases). V gave up 11 bases and J gave up 0 bases, with 21 bases separating them. CDR1 is ENHRY and CDR2 is SYGVKD in the germline V gene. This CDR3 spans 16 amino acids. CDR3 protein: CAVARGAGSSTDTQYF. The CDR3 DNA reads TGTGCCGTAGCCAGGGGAGCGGGGAGTAGCACAGATACGCAGTATTTT.

This chain links TRBV11-1 with TRBJ1-1, with 8 bases matching TRBD1. The V gene's germline CDR1 is SGHAT and CDR2 FQDESV (reference sequence). The CDR3 covers 15 residues. Germline trimming cut 5 bases from V and 4 bases from J; bases unmatched to any gene: 9. Written as DNA, the CDR3 is TGTGCCAGCAGCCCCATCGACAGGGGACGCACTGAAGCTTTCTTT. Encoded protein: CASSPIDRGRTEAFF.

This sequence joins TRBV19 and TRBJ1-1; maybe TRBD1 (6 bases). The CDR3 spans 15 residues. Germline CDR1 is LNHDA and CDR2 is SQIVND (reference sequence). Trimming took off 4 bases at V and 2 bases at J, with 14 bases between the two ends. CDR3 amino acids: CASSTSRTANTEAFF. In DNA, the CDR3 is TGTGCCAGTAGTACCTCCCGGACAGCCAACACTGAAGCTTTCTTT.

The V and J genes are TRBV13 and TRBJ2-1, with 11 nucleotides matching TRBD1. The length of the CDR3 is 18 residues. J was trimmed by 5 bases and V by 5 bases; bases with no gene match: 14. Germline CDR1 reads PRHDT; CDR2 reads FYEKMQ (reference sequence). CDR3 DNA sequence: TGTGCCAGCAGCCTCCCTTCTTGGGGACAGGGGGGCAACAATGAGCAGTTCTTC. This gives the protein CASSLPSWGQGGNNEQFF.

This clone was seen just once. The V and J genes are TRBV14 and TRBJ2-7; 12 nucleotides agree with TRBD2. The CDR3 extends over 15 amino acids. The V and J ends lost 1 base and 3 bases, in that order; junction bases with no gene match: 1. Per germline, CDR1 SGHDN and CDR2 FVKESK. The CDR3, as DNA: TGTGCCAGCAGCCAAGGACTAGCGGGAGTCTACGAGCAGTACTTC. It translates to CASSQGLAGVYEQYF.

The chain recombines TRBV6-1 with TRBJ1-5, with 10 bases that match TRBD1. The CDR3 has 17 amino acids. In germline, CDR1 is MNHNS, CDR2 SASEGT. After removal of 0 bases from V and 5 bases from J, the junction contained 7 bases not matched to a gene. The CDR3 loop is CASSEAPGQGMHQPQHF. CDR3 in DNA: TGTGCCAGCAGTGAAGCACCGGGACAGGGGATGCATCAGCCCCAGCATTTT.

The chain uses TRBV10-1 and TRBJ2-3, with D unresolved. Germline values: CDR1 WNHNN, CDR2 SYGVQD (reference sequence). The germline V and J ends were trimmed by 0 bases and 10 bases, with 11 bases remaining between them. The CDR3 consists of 13 residues. The CDR3 reads CASSESEPTSQYF. As DNA, the CDR3 is TGCGCCAGCAGTGAGTCCGAGCCGACATCGCAGTATTTT.

The V call is TRBV11-3, the J call TRBJ2-3, with 10 bases fitting TRBD1. CDR1 is SGHNT, CDR2 YENEEA, per germline. After removal of 1 base from V and 5 bases from J, the junction contained 9 bases not matched to a gene. The CDR3 loop spans 17 amino acids. As DNA, the CDR3 is TGTGCCAGCAGCTTAGGACAGGGGGCGGCGCGGGTAGATACGCAGTATTTT. It translates to CASSLGQGAARVDTQYF.

The gene calls are TRBV10-3 and TRBJ2-7; 7 bases align to TRBD1. The CDR3 length is 13 residues. Germline V gives CDR1 ENHRY, CDR2 SYGVKD. V shed 10 bases, J shed 2 bases, and the junction held 8 bases outside the gene matches. CDR3 protein: CASKGDSAYEQYF. CDR3 coding DNA: TGTGCCAGCAAAGGGGACAGTGCCTACGAGCAGTACTTC.

This clone appeared a few times. The V and J genes are TRBV7-3 and TRBJ2-1; 15 bases agree with TRBD2. Trimming cost V 5 bases and J 7 bases; bases outside gene matches: 12. This CDR3 has 18 residues. In germline, CDR1 is SGHTA, CDR2 FQGTGA. CDR3 region: CASSPRGLAGGPGNEQFF. CDR3 nucleotide sequence: TGTGCCAGCAGCCCACGAGGACTAGCGGGAGGGCCGGGAAATGAGCAGTTCTTC.

This clone was detected a few times. The chain links TRBV30 to TRBJ1-4; a possible D gene is TRBD1 (6 bases). The V and J ends lost 2 bases and 0 bases respectively, with 13 bases between them. Germline loops: CDR1 GTSNPN, CDR2 SVGIG (reference sequence). This CDR3 is built from 16 residues. This CDR3 is CAWSRRGGTTNEKLFF. CDR3 nucleotide sequence: TGTGCCTGGAGTCGAAGGGGGGGAACAACTAATGAAAAACTGTTTTTT.

The chain couples TRBV6-5 to TRBJ1-6; maybe TRBD1 (5 bases). Germline V lookup: CDR1 MNHEY, CDR2 SVGAGI. V was trimmed by 3 bases and J by 7 bases, leaving 10 bases between them. The CDR3 is made up of 14 amino acids. CDR3 sequence reads: CASSYGKGNSPLHF. For the CDR3, the DNA is TGTGCCAGCAGTTATGGAAAGGGGAATTCACCCCTCCACTTT.

The V call is TRBV7-2, the J call TRBJ1-2, with 9 bases aligning to TRBD1. The V segment lost 5 bases and the J segment 6 bases; nucleotides outside the gene matches: 7. Germline V gene sequence: CDR1 SGHTA, CDR2 FQGNSA. This CDR3 region has 14 residues. CDR3 protein: CASSPDRGSNGYTF. The CDR3 DNA follows: TGTGCCAGCAGCCCGGACAGGGGCAGTAATGGCTACACCTTC.

This chain joins TRBV18 and TRBJ2-5; perhaps TRBD2 as D (5 bases). This CDR3 region has 13 residues. V was clipped by 6 bases and J by 5 bases, with 13 bases between them. Germline-derived CDR1 and CDR2 are KGHSH and LQKENI. Here the CDR3 DNA reads TGTGCCAGCTCTCCCGTTGGGGAGGAGACCCAGTACTTC. It translates to CASSPVGEETQYF.

This clone was counted a single time. The chain links TRBV2 to TRBJ1-2; D uncertain. V was clipped by 7 bases and J by 3 bases, with 9 bases between them. This CDR3 spans 12 amino acids. The germline V gene encodes CDR1 SNHLY and CDR2 FYNNEI. In nucleotides, the CDR3 is TGTGCCAGCAATTTCGGGGACTATGGCTACACCTTC. This sequence encodes CASNFGDYGYTF. Filled out from reference TRBV2 and TRBJ1-2, the complete variable domain reads EPEVTQTPSHQVTQMGQEVILRCVPISNHLYFYWYRQILGQKVEFLVSFYNNEISEKSEIFDDQFSVERPDGSNFTLKIRSTKLEDSAMYFCASNFGDYGYTFGSGTRLTVV.